The rows below give T cell receptor beta chains drawn from one sample of a study of blood T cell repertoires in COVID-19. The data were produced by immunoSEQ multiplex PCR, yet TCRdb's version contains in-frame clones alone and is incomplete. Among 200,000 to 300,000 clones listed, more than 85% were seen once. Sequencing input: PBMCs or T cells enriched from blood (not recorded which). These receptors came from a woman in her 30s who had recovered from COVID-19. Both conserved end residues are part of each CDR3. A D gene is named only where the DNA matches it firmly. Clone size is stated in some rows and not others, as once, few, many or a class when expanded.

NA	NA	TRBV29-1	TRBJ2-1	TGCAGCGTTGAAGATTTCCGAGGGAGCTCCTACAATGAGCAGTTCTTC	CSVEDFRGSSYNEQFF
NA	NA	TRBV7-2	TRBJ2-3	TGTGCCAGCAGCTTCGACGGGAAGAGCACAGATACGCAGTATTTT	CASSFDGKSTDTQYF
NA	NA	TRBV30	TRBJ1-1	TGTGCCTGGAGCCTCCTTGGGGGACAAGGTCGGACTGAAGCTTTCTTT	CAWSLLGGQGRTEAFF
NA	NA	TRBV2	TRBJ1-5	TGTGCCAGCACTCCTTTCCCCGATCAGCCCCAGCATTTT	CASTPFPDQPQHF
once	NA	TRBV19	TRBJ2-7	TGTGCCAGTAGCCGGTCGACAGGCTACGAGCAGTACTTC	CASSRSTGYEQYF
NA	TRBD1	TRBV12-3/TRBV12-4	TRBJ1-2	TGTGCCAGCAGTCCGGACAGGTACTATGGCTACACCTTC	CASSPDRYYGYTF
once	TRBD1	TRBV28	TRBJ2-7	TGTGCCATCAAGGGGACAGGGCTATCCTACGAGCAGTACTTC	CAIKGTGLSYEQYF
NA	TRBD2	TRBV5-4	TRBJ2-7	TGTGCCAGCAGCCTGTCCGGGACTAGCTACGAGCAGTACTTC	CASSLSGTSYEQYF
NA	TRBD2	TRBV7-2	TRBJ2-7	TGTGCCAGCAGCTCTGCTAGCGGGAGGGCCCTCGATCCGTACTTC	CASSSASGRALDPYF
NA	TRBD2	TRBV7-6	TRBJ2-1	TGTGCCAGCAGCTTAGTAGCGGGAGCCGAGTACAATGAGCAGTTCTTC	CASSLVAGAEYNEQFF
NA	NA	TRBV7-8	TRBJ1-2	TGTGCCAGCAGCTTAGATAATGGAGCGTATGGCTACACCTTC	CASSLDNGAYGYTF
NA	NA	TRBV6-2/TRBV6-3	TRBJ1-4	TGTGCCAGCAGTTACGCGGGGGACTCGAAAGAAAAACTGTTTTTT	CASSYAGDSKEKLFF
NA	NA	TRBV7-2	TRBJ2-3	TGTGCCAGCAGCTTCGCGGGTCTCCGCACAGATACGCAGTATTTT	CASSFAGLRTDTQYF
NA	TRBD1	TRBV11-1	TRBJ2-3	TGTGCCAGCAGCTCAAGGACAGGGGCCACAGATACGCAGTATTTT	CASSSRTGATDTQYF
NA	TRBD1	TRBV5-4	TRBJ1-3	TGTGCCAGCAGCTTGGGAGGGGGCATCGCTGGAAACACCATATATTTT	CASSLGGGIAGNTIYF
NA	NA	TRBV6-5	TRBJ2-2	TGTGCCAGCAGGGCCGCGGGCGGGGAGCTGTTTTTT	CASRAAGGELFF
NA	NA	TRBV19	TRBJ2-6	TGTGCCAGTAGGACGCCGCGGGGGCGACACCGCTCGGGGGCCAACGTCCTGACTTTC	CASRTPRGRHRSGANVLTF
NA	TRBD1	TRBV5-1	TRBJ1-1	TGCGCCAGCAGCTTGTGGACAGGGTATGAACGGGCTGAAGCTTTCTTT	CASSLWTGYERAEAFF
NA	NA	TRBV6-1	TRBJ2-7	TGTGCCAGCAGTGTTGGGTTTTCTTTTCGGGACACCACCCCCGGGGACGAGCAGTACTTC	CASSVGFSFRDTTPGDEQYF
NA	NA	TRBV11-3	TRBJ2-1	TGTGCCAGCAGCTCCAGGAGCGGGTTGGGTAATGAGCAGTTCTTC	CASSSRSGLGNEQFF
NA	NA	TRBV14	TRBJ1-4	TGTGCCAGCAGCCAAGAAGGGGAACTGTTTTTT	CASSQEGELFF
NA	NA	TRBV28	TRBJ1-1	TGTGCCAGCAGTTTTAAGGGAGGGACTGAAGCTTTCTTT	CASSFKGGTEAFF
NA	TRBD1	TRBV28	TRBJ1-5	TGTGCCAGCAGTTTAGCCGGGACAGGGAACAATCAGCCCCAGCATTTT	CASSLAGTGNNQPQHF
NA	NA	TRBV6-5	TRBJ1-6	TGTGCCAGCAGTTATAGGCGGTCGGGGGCCCTCCACTTT	CASSYRRSGALHF